This TCR beta chain was captured by sequencing in a study of blood T cell repertoires in COVID-19. The CDR3 consists of 15 residues. Germline V lookup: CDR1 SGHTA, CDR2 FQGTGA. V was pared by 4 bases and J by 3 bases, with 4 bases of the junction left unmatched. Authors' processing steps: Estimation of nucleated cell counts was performed using reference gene primer amplification. Sequencing used immunoSEQ multiplex PCR; TCRdb keeps in-frame clones, though not all of them. V, J and clone size reflect that table, while D and trimming were determined from the DNA. This sample has approximately 150,000 clones, with more than 65% found just once. Individuals aged roughly 18 to 95 years were recruited from fewer than 25 US areas. Membership in each cohort depended on participant-reported clinical history. Two consecutive negative NP/OP PCR tests, clearance, or resolved symptoms defined Cohort 3 recovery.

The sample taken for sequencing was PBMCs or T cells enriched from blood (not recorded which). J is TRBJ2-5 and V is TRBV7-3; 11 nucleotides match TRBD2. This receptor was identified in a man in his fifties who had recovered from COVID-19. In nucleotides, the CDR3 is TGTGCCAGCAGCTCCGGGACTAGCGGAGAAGAGACCCAGTACTTC. It is translated as CASSSGTSGEETQYF.